This T cell receptor (beta chain) was profiled in a study of PD-L1 blockade in urothelial cancer. Study context: Bladder-origin urothelial cancer in males covered twenty-five of 29 patients. Researchers looked at the blood 3 weeks (second dose) and 6 weeks after treatment began. T cells numbered a median of about 140,000 in the blood samples.

TCRdb's table, derived via immunoSEQ multiplex PCR, lists solely in-frame clones and lacks some. The sample shows around 22,000 clones, roughly 89% of them seen only once. V lost 4 bases to trimming and J lost 1 base; unmatched junction nucleotides: 2. There are 16 residues in the CDR3. Germline V lookup: CDR1 MRHNA, CDR2 SNTAGT. Here the sequenced sample was PBMCs, taken around atezolizumab (anti-PD-L1) treatment. The receptor was derived from a man in his forties or fifties with urothelial cancer. V is TRBV6-4 and J is TRBJ2-3; TRBD2 aligns across 13 bases. As DNA, the CDR3 is TGTGCCAGCAGTGTGGGGACTAGCGGGGGCACAGATACGCAGTATTTT. This translates into CASSVGTSGGTDTQYF.